The present TCR beta chain was sequenced within a study of T cell responses to AZD1222 COVID-19 vaccine. Libraries were prepared by immunoSEQ multiplex PCR; TCRdb keeps only in-frame clonotypes and omits some of them. The data hold 100,000 or so clones, with about 86% observed a single time. This CDR3 region has 14 residues. Deletions cut 8 bases from V and 1 base from J, with 14 bases between. Per the germline V gene, CDR1 is GTSNPN and CDR2 is SVGIG (reference sequence). General study findings and limits: Sampling captured repertoires only after the peak T cell response. Vaccine-associated CD4 TCRs spanned spike, dominant at 160-218 and 743-854. A rise in Spike-specific TCR breadth and depth followed two AZD1222 doses.

As concerns this clone: Its antigen is currently unknown.

The rearrangement joins TRBV30 to TRBJ2-2; D is uncertain. Specimen: peripheral blood, collected on day 0 of AZD1222 vaccination. This clonotype originated in an adult in good health. DNA of the CDR3: TGTGCCGCCACCGACATAGAGAACACCGGGGAGCTGTTTTTT. It is translated as CAATDIENTGELFF.